Below, 10 T cell receptor beta chains from the same sample are listed, as sequenced in a study of regulatory T cells in long-lasting Graves disease. Time point noted: persistent/refractory GD, antithyroid drugs over 5 years with positive TRAb. Making the TCR library involved RNA that had been extracted from PBMCs. With iRepertoire HTBI primers and Arm-PCR of CDR3 regions, TCR beta libraries were built. One entry per CDR3 protein results from TCRdb running MiXCR on the multiplex PCR reads. The sample has roughly 470,000 distinct CDR3 sequences; less than 25% are singletons. The sample consisted of peripheral blood mononuclear cells (PBMCs), taken when the disease was refractory, from a patient treated with antithyroid drugs. The receptors originated from a female donor with Graves disease.

This clonotype was counted only a few times. The rearrangement uses TRBV19 and TRBJ2-7, with TRBD1 matching over 11 bases. Germline CDR1 and CDR2: LNHDA and SQIVND (reference sequence). V lost 8 bases and J lost 3; bases outside the gene matches: 6. This CDR3 has 14 residues. The chain's CDR3 is CASGPGQGDYEQYF. The CDR3 DNA is TGTGCCAGTGGCCCGGGACAGGGGGACTACGAGCAGTACTTC. Full variable domain (remainder filled in from reference TRBV19 and TRBJ2-7): DGGITQSPKYLFRKEGQNVTLSCEQNLNHDAMYWYRQDPGQGLRLIYYSQIVNDFQKGDIAEGYSVSREKKESFPLTVTSAQKNPTAFYLCASGPGQGDYEQYFGPGTRLTVT.

This clonotype was observed a few times. The V gene is TRBV29-1, the J gene TRBJ1-2; no clear D gene. Germline values: CDR1 SQVTM, CDR2 ANQGSEA. This CDR3 has 13 residues. Trimming took off 6 bases at V and 3 bases at J, with 14 bases between the two ends. The CDR3 loop reads CSVKRALDYGYTF. DNA for the CDR3: TGCAGCGTAAAAAGGGCGCTCGACTATGGCTACACCTTC.

This clonotype has more than one count but fewer than ten. This chain joins TRBV20-1 and TRBJ2-7, with 9 bases lining up with TRBD2. With V trimmed by 6 bases and J by 6 bases, 9 bases remained unmatched. Germline V gene sequence: CDR1 DFQATT, CDR2 SNEGSKA (reference sequence). The CDR3 covers 13 residues. This chain's CDR3 is CSAHWRGGAEQYF. The CDR3 nucleotides are TGCAGTGCCCATTGGCGGGGGGGGGCCGAGCAGTACTTC.

This chain uses TRBV30 with TRBJ1-2; D call uncertain. The V and J ends lost 2 bases and 8 bases respectively, with 6 bases between them. The CDR3 has 10 amino acids. Germline V CDR1 and CDR2: GTSNPN, SVGIG (reference sequence). CDR3 sequence reads: CAWSRVGYTF. As DNA, the CDR3 is TGTGCCTGGAGTCGCGTAGGCTACACCTTC.

At least ten counts were recorded for this clonotype. The chain links TRBV28 to TRBJ1-6; D is unclear. The V end was cut by 6 bases, the J end by 3 bases, with 6 bases between. This CDR3 has 13 residues. The germline gives CDR1 MDHEN, CDR2 SYDVKM. The CDR3 sequence: CASRSYYNSPLHF. The DNA of the CDR3 is TGTGCCAGCAGATCGTACTATAATTCACCCCTCCACTTT.

This sequence joins TRBV20-1 and TRBJ2-1; 7 positions agree with TRBD2. The CDR3 has 15 residues. Germline CDR1 DFQATT, CDR2 SNEGSKA (reference sequence). J gave up 5 bases and V 0 bases, and 7 bases lay outside the gene matches. The CDR3 is CSARERSGAHNEQFF. The CDR3 bases are TGCAGTGCTAGAGAAAGAAGCGGGGCCCACAATGAGCAGTTCTTC.

This clonotype was observed a handful of times. The genes are TRBV4-1 and TRBJ1-5; D is undetermined. The CDR3 runs to 14 residues. Deletions cut 4 bases from V and 3 bases from J, with 10 bases between. The germline gives CDR1 MGHRA, CDR2 YSYEKL. The CDR3 loop is CASSLFPTNQPQHF. CDR3 DNA: TGCGCCAGCAGCCTCTTCCCGACCAATCAGCCCCAGCATTTT.

This clonotype has a count of ten or more. The chain uses TRBV6-1 and TRBJ2-2, with D unresolved. V was clipped by 8 bases and J by 2 bases, with 6 bases between them. The CDR3 totals 12 residues. Germline loops: CDR1 MNHNS, CDR2 SASEGT. CDR3 in amino acids: CASGPNTGELFF. For the CDR3, the DNA is TGTGCCAGCGGACCTAACACCGGGGAGCTGTTTTTT.

This clonotype was found a few times. This chain connects TRBV25-1 to TRBJ2-5; D is undetermined. Germline V gene sequence: CDR1 MGHDK, CDR2 SYGVNS. Trimming removed 3 bases at V and 1 base at J, with 12 bases between. The CDR3 extends over 15 amino acids. The DNA for the CDR3 is TGTGCCAGCAGTGAGTTACAGAGCCCCCAAGAGACCCAGTACTTC. Encoded protein: CASSELQSPQETQYF.

This clonotype was seen a handful of times. This sequence joins TRBV12-3 or TRBV12-4 and TRBJ1-3; D unclear. This CDR3 has 13 residues. Trimming left V 6 bases short and J 0 bases short, with 6 bases between. The CDR3 here is CASSHTSGNTIYF. Written as DNA, the CDR3 is TGTGCCAGCAGCCACACCTCTGGAAACACCATATATTTT.